This TCR beta chain was documented in a study of cytomegalovirus exposure and HLA in healthy donors (dated by TCRdb to the late 2010s). Study-level background: An earlier analysis of more than 550 of the donors reported about 280 Gb of sequence data and around 100 million unique TCR beta sequences obtained from 150 million to 200 million T cells. An early release that covered 640 HLA-typed donors contained approximately 300 gigabases of sequencing data and around 80 million unique TCR sequences. Of the roughly 400 genotyped donors, about 80% fell in the genetic ancestry cluster associated with self-reported Caucasian donors. The study aimed to test whether signatures of past pathogen exposure could be identified by cataloging public T cell receptors. Using immunosequencing, the study profiled T cell repertoires from about 650 subjects and related those repertoires to cytomegalovirus serostatus. Along with the approximately 700-subject first cohort, a separate validation cohort of around 110 different subjects was used. To predict cytomegalovirus infection status, the study combined high-throughput TCR immunosequencing, statistical association of individual TCRs with disease status, and machine learning. In a later analysis, previously published TCR beta repertoires from 500 to 750 donors were re-analyzed and high-resolution HLA genotyping was added so that TCR occurrence patterns could be studied. Rather than using new phenotypic data, the later analysis identified candidate immune exposures from TCR beta sequences and from how often those sequences occurred across donors. An earlier analysis of several hundred of the donors applied high-throughput TCR beta sequencing to assess whether each TCR beta V gene segment acted as functional or pseudogenic. Donor age, sex, ethnicity and CMV serostatus were compiled together with the repertoire data. Genome-wide SNP genotypes for about 65% of the 666 donors were used in a later genetic analysis, which treated that subset as a discovery cohort. Every repertoire in the discovery cohort had been generated on one and the same sequencing platform. Both class I and class II loci were covered by HLA typing, at four-digit resolution. Typing coverage varied by locus: roughly 629-630 donors for A, B, C, DRB1 and DQB1; approximately 560 for DQA1; over 600 for DPA1; 450 to 480 for DPB1. A few DR-DQ haplotypes were treated as single units for association and clustering because of strong linkage in the cohort. On average, about 200,000 unique TCR beta nucleotide sequences were sequenced per donor among a few hundred genotyped donors of the cohort, with around 19% of those sequences being non-productive. General findings and caveats noted by the study authors: Most CMV-associated TCR beta chains appeared to be HLA-restricted in a later analysis, and the HLA associations seemed to be driven largely by CMV exposure. The only immune exposure information available for the cohort was CMV serostatus. A later analysis found that HLA-associated TCR beta chains were more clonally expanded and had lower generation probabilities than equally common non-associated chains. A group of highly shared sequence variants was considered likely to be a technical artifact of the sequencing pipeline. Assigning TCR associations to individual alleles was difficult when HLA alleles, especially DR and DQ, strongly co-occurred. According to a later analysis, parvovirus B19, influenza, CMV and Epstein-Barr virus appeared linked to several top co-occurrence clusters. About 17 rarely observed V segments, including chromosome 9 orphons, were excluded from the earlier analysis of about 600 of the donors because counts were too low. Because some donors lacked HLA typing at each locus, the association tests relied only on the typed subset. An earlier analysis of some 590 of the donors showed that most TCR beta V segments appeared in productive rearrangements either about 87% or about 30% of the time, which broadly matched IMGT annotations. Linkage disequilibrium might explain the correlated functional status among segregating V segments, but an unknown experimental factor could not be excluded. It was suggested by the authors that the approach could potentially be generalized to other disease states and immunological phenotypes. In a later analysis, TCR association rates were found to vary across HLA loci, with the most associated TCRs seen for DRB1 alleles and the fewest for HLA-C alleles. Because the 87-base-pair reads could not distinguish some IMGT-functional V segments, including TRBV6-2 and TRBV6-3, those segments were excluded. A further reported finding was that TCR beta sequences accurately predicted the HLA-A and HLA-B alleles for most subjects in the first cohort. An association between a missense DCLRE1C variant and V-gene and J-gene trimming of TCR beta chains was found in a later genetic analysis and replicated in an independent cohort. In the study, approximately 160 TCR beta chains were listed as associated with cytomegalovirus. Specific HLA alleles were associated with over 15,000 TCR beta sequences at a false discovery rate of 0.05 in a later analysis. Most TCR sequences were seen in very few donors, while some public TCRs were found in many individuals. The cohort was sequenced for TCR beta chains only, and without alpha or paired-chain data the features that could be detected were limited. A later genetic analysis reported fewer N-insertions in productive TCRs among donors in an Asian-associated ancestry cluster than the roughly 670-donor mean. The classifier was reported to diagnose cytomegalovirus status with high specificity and sensitivity in both the original cohort and the validation cohort. In vitro tests confirmed that three of the cytomegalovirus-associated TCR beta chains recognize cytomegalovirus antigens. The presence/absence analyses assumed that sequencing depth was roughly uniform across donors, and that assumption may not be true.

The protocol used for the library was the immunoSEQ multiplex PCR assay. For the multiplex PCR, a mixture combining 60 forward primers for TCR Vbeta segments and 13 reverse primers for TCR Jbeta segments was used. The CDR3 region of rearranged TCR beta genes was amplified from genomic DNA by a multiplex PCR assay. On the Illumina HiSeq System, the amplified TCR beta libraries were sequenced as 87-base-pair reads. From the authors' description of their analysis: In a later analysis, tens of millions of unique TCR beta chains were counted across the approximately 620 repertoires, and about 10 million of these chains were shared by at least two donors. To remove PCR and sequencing errors, raw reads were error-corrected and collapsed into unique sequences using a nearest-neighbor algorithm that merged closely related sequences. Alignment of CDR3 sequences to IMGT reference sequences was used to assign V, D and J gene segments. Each retained sequence needed at least a six-nucleotide match to both a V gene segment and a J gene segment. Rearrangements were called productive when the CDR3 lacked stop codons and stayed in frame with V and J; all others were non-productive. CDR3 was defined according to IMGT convention as the region running from the second conserved V-encoded cysteine to the conserved J-encoded phenylalanine. Sequences without an unambiguous match to a single V gene segment were excluded from the earlier analysis of several hundred of the donors. An earlier analysis of several hundred of the donors called V segments functional above 56.7% productive rearrangements and segregating when the between-donor standard deviation exceeded 5%. To diagnose cytomegalovirus status from the catalog of TCR beta chain sequences, a statistical classification framework was built. In a later analysis, TCR nucleotide sequences were compared against IMGT/GENE-DB human TR gene sequences so that V and J genes could be assigned. A later analysis assigned CDR3 sequences and most-parsimonious VDJ recombination scenarios with the TCRdist pipeline. In a later analysis, each TCR beta chain was defined by its CDR3 amino acid sequence together with its V-gene family, and reads without a unique V-gene family were excluded. As a way to deal with suspected cross-contamination and a sequencing artifact, a later analysis dropped roughly 620 nucleotide sequences that were highly shared and had low generation probability. A later analysis calculated a clonal expansion index for each public chain from normalized within-repertoire ranks of inferred template counts. A later analysis computed generation probabilities with a VDJ recombination model fitted to out-of-frame rearrangements, and checked the results against IGoR. A later analysis scored TCR-TCR, TCR-HLA and TCR-CMV co-occurrence with hypergeometric tests, applying a repertoire-size bias correction to TCR pairs. In a later analysis, false discovery rates were estimated by permuting HLA or CMV assignments 20 times. In a later analysis, co-occurring TCRs were grouped using DBSCAN, with TCRdist sequence similarity added in when clustering inside HLA-allele-positive subsets. For co-occurrence clustering, repertoires with fewer than 30,000 or more than 120,000 public chains were excluded, along with 5 or 6 repertoires with anomalous nucleotide sharing. TCRdb took this table from immuneACCESS and kept in-frame rearrangements with V and J called. Such tables lack part of the clones; where checked against another copy, unresolved V genes explain under half of the gap, and the rest is unexplained. V and J calls and clone size are given by that table; D and trimming were obtained from the DNA. This sample is represented by tens of thousands of clones; more than 70% of them were singletons. Together, the top ten hold about 4.5% of the sample.

The cohort was made up of several hundred healthy bone marrow donors. At the time of sampling, all cohort members were nominally healthy, though unrecorded immune exposures were likely present. The donor tested CMV seropositive, placing the donor among the roughly 300 seropositive members of the cohort. Each donor provided a peripheral blood sample, and peripheral blood mononuclear cells were used for TCR beta sequencing. Genomic DNA was extracted from the blood cell samples with the Qiagen DNeasy Blood Extraction Kit. On this clone itself: No cognate antigen has been identified for it. No base-level quality is on record; no much larger clone is a single base apart.

Taken from cysteine to phenylalanine, the CDR3 has 15 residues. Kept here is only the CDR3 DNA, which spans 45 bases and is read in frame from base 1. V drops 1 base and J drops 4 bases, leaving 11 bases in between. Via the germline V gene, CDR1 is SGHAT and CDR2 FQNNGV. The sample taken for sequencing was PBMCs. The chain links TRBV11-2 with TRBJ1-5, with the D segment identity uncertain. The clonotype was recovered from a male donor in good health and CMV-seropositive. The CDR3 protein is CASSLGRGLNQPQHF. At the DNA level, the sequence is TGTGCCAGCAGCTTAGGGAGAGGCCTTAATCAGCCCCAGCATTTT.